Listed here are 8 T cell receptor beta chains from one sample, sequenced in a study of immune evolution from preneoplasia to lung adenocarcinoma. Method: immunoSEQ multiplex PCR; TCRdb's copy keeps in-frame clones and lacks some. The sample holds several thousand clones, 55% to 80% seen once. The sequenced sample was FFPE lung adenocarcinoma in situ tissue. The receptors shown here come from a donor at least 70 years old with lung adenocarcinoma. Some clones in this sample may be carry-over from other donors' samples.

The chain employs TRBV19 and TRBJ2-3; D is possibly TRBD1 (5 bases). Germline values: CDR1 LNHDA, CDR2 SQIVND (reference sequence). The CDR3 totals 15 residues. Trimming pared 8 bases from V and 10 bases from J, leaving 25 bases between. In nucleotides, the CDR3 is TGTGCCAGTCAATGGTCCGGCGGCCTAGGGGATGCGCAGTATTTT. Encoded protein: CASQWSGGLGDAQYF.

The chain recombines TRBV5-6 with TRBJ1-2; the match to TRBD1 covers 8 bases. The trim removed 4 bases at V and 8 bases at J, leaving 4 bases unmatched. CDR1 and CDR2 from the germline V gene are SGHDT and YYEEEE. The CDR3 spans 12 residues. The CDR3: CASSVGQGGYTF. The DNA of the CDR3 is TGTGCCAGCAGCGTAGGACAGGGAGGCTACACCTTC.

The genes are TRBV4-1 and TRBJ1-6; TRBD1 matches at 7 bases. Losses at the gene ends were 4 bases for V and 7 bases for J; bases not matched to a gene: 13. This CDR3 contains 17 residues. Germline CDR1 MGHRA, CDR2 YSYEKL. CDR3 nucleotide sequence: TGCGCCAGCAGCCGAGGGGGCGCAAGGGCGGGAAATTCACCCCTCCACTTT. Protein: CASSRGGARAGNSPLHF.

A few counts support this clone. The gene calls are TRBV27 and TRBJ1-2, with 9 bases fitting TRBD1. Germline CDR1 is MNHEY and CDR2 is SMNVEV (reference sequence). The CDR3 extends over 15 amino acids. The ends lost 6 bases at V and 8 bases at J; junction bases unmatched: 13. The CDR3 nucleotides read TGTGCCAGCAGCCGTCCCGGGACAGGGCAGGAGGGCTACACCTTC. Amino acids: CASSRPGTGQEGYTF.

This chain links TRBV5-6 with TRBJ2-7; perhaps TRBD1 as D (5 bases). The V gene's germline CDR1 is SGHDT and CDR2 YYEEEE. V was cut by 4 bases and J by 4 bases, with 15 bases left in between. The CDR3 length is 14 residues. CDR3 region: CASSGQGLGYEQYF. In DNA, the CDR3 is TGTGCCAGCAGCGGGCAGGGCTTAGGTTACGAGCAGTACTTC.

The V and J genes are TRBV10-3 and TRBJ2-2; D gene ambiguous. The germline gives CDR1 ENHRY, CDR2 SYGVKD. CDR3 size: 14 residues. V was trimmed by 3 bases and J by 4 bases, leaving 9 bases between them. Written as DNA, the CDR3 is TGTGCCATCAGTGATAGACTTACCACCGGGGAGCTGTTTTTT. Translation gives CAISDRLTTGELFF.

Only a few counts were recorded for this clone. V gene TRBV7-2 combines with J gene TRBJ1-2, with D unresolved. Germline CDR1 is SGHTA and CDR2 is FQGNSA. CDR3 length equals 13 residues. Trimming took off 6 bases at V and 2 bases at J, with 10 bases between the two ends. This chain's CDR3 is CASSPQANYGYTF. The CDR3 region has the DNA TGTGCCAGCAGTCCCCAAGCCAACTATGGCTACACCTTC.

The J gene is TRBJ1-1, the V gene TRBV21-1. TRBV21-1 counts as a pseudogene. This CDR3 comprises 14 residues. CDR3 sequence: CASRKHTIRTEAFF. In nucleotides, the CDR3 is TGTGCCAGCAGGAAGCACACAATTCGCACTGAAGCTTTCTTT.